Listed below are T cell receptor beta chains from one sample, sequenced in a study of blood T cell repertoires in COVID-19. Repertoires were generated with immunoSEQ multiplex PCR, while TCRdb's copy carries only in-frame clones and drops some. This table holds about 180,000 clones, 80% to 90% found once. Material: peripheral blood. These receptors were obtained from a young man who had recovered from COVID-19. The CDR3 runs from the conserved cysteine through the conserved F or W. Fields, in order: J gene, V gene, clone size, D gene, CDR3 DNA, CDR3 protein. The D gene is left open where the match is weak. Some rows have no size entry. The others give once, few or many, or a class for an expanded clone.

J gene: TRBJ2-1
V gene: TRBV5-1
clone size: -
D gene: -
CDR3 DNA: TGCGCCAGCAGCTTGGGTGGGGGCGACGAGCAGTTCTTC
CDR3 protein: CASSLGGGDEQFF

J gene: TRBJ2-1
V gene: TRBV7-6
clone size: -
D gene: -
CDR3 DNA: TGTGCCAGCAGCCCCTCGAACCCCTTAGCGGCCCCCTACAATGAGCAGTTCTTC
CDR3 protein: CASSPSNPLAAPYNEQFF

J gene: TRBJ1-6
V gene: TRBV15
clone size: -
D gene: -
CDR3 DNA: TGTGCCACCAGCAGAGCTAAGGGGGACCACCTAAATTCACCCCTCCACTTT
CDR3 protein: CATSRAKGDHLNSPLHF

J gene: TRBJ2-1
V gene: TRBV19
clone size: -
D gene: TRBD2
CDR3 DNA: TGTGCCAGTAGGAGGGGACTAGCGGTAAAGAGCTCCTACAATGAGCAGTTCTTC
CDR3 protein: CASRRGLAVKSSYNEQFF

J gene: TRBJ2-2
V gene: TRBV11-2
clone size: -
D gene: -
CDR3 DNA: TGTGCCAGCAGCTTAGGTTGGAGAACGAACACCGGGGAGCTGTTTTTT
CDR3 protein: CASSLGWRTNTGELFF

J gene: TRBJ2-7
V gene: TRBV7-9
clone size: few
D gene: TRBD1
CDR3 DNA: TGTGCCAGCAGCGGACGACAGGGGGCCCTAGGCGAGCAGTACTTC
CDR3 protein: CASSGRQGALGEQYF

J gene: TRBJ2-7
V gene: TRBV28
clone size: -
D gene: TRBD2
CDR3 DNA: TGTGCCAGCAGTCCCGTGACTAGCGGGATCTACGAGCAGTACTTC
CDR3 protein: CASSPVTSGIYEQYF

J gene: TRBJ1-1
V gene: TRBV28
clone size: -
D gene: -
CDR3 DNA: TGTGCCAGCAGTTGGGGCAGAACTGAAGCTTTCTTT
CDR3 protein: CASSWGRTEAFF

J gene: TRBJ2-2
V gene: TRBV2
clone size: few
D gene: -
CDR3 DNA: TGTGCCAGCAGTTGGGAAAAGGCAGGGTCACCCGGGGAGCTGTTTTTT
CDR3 protein: CASSWEKAGSPGELFF

J gene: TRBJ1-1
V gene: TRBV3-1/TRBV3-2
clone size: -
D gene: -
CDR3 DNA: TGTGCCAGCAGCCCCGGGGGGGAAACTGAAGCTTTCTTT
CDR3 protein: CASSPGGETEAFF

J gene: TRBJ1-1
V gene: TRBV19
clone size: -
D gene: -
CDR3 DNA: TGTGCCAGTAGTCCAGCAAGGGGGGGGCTGGGATTTGGTGAAGCTTTCTTT
CDR3 protein: CASSPARGGLGFGEAFF

J gene: TRBJ1-6
V gene: TRBV9
clone size: -
D gene: -
CDR3 DNA: TGTGCCAGCAGCGTAGCTGGTAGCAATTCACCCCTCCACTTT
CDR3 protein: CASSVAGSNSPLHF

J gene: TRBJ2-7
V gene: TRBV13
clone size: -
D gene: TRBD2
CDR3 DNA: TGTGCCAGCAGCGTATACACTAGCGACGAGCAGTACTTC
CDR3 protein: CASSVYTSDEQYF

J gene: TRBJ2-2
V gene: TRBV7-2
clone size: -
D gene: -
CDR3 DNA: TGTGCCAGCAGCCCCGGGACAACAGCCGGGGAGCTGTTTTTT
CDR3 protein: CASSPGTTAGELFF

J gene: TRBJ1-5
V gene: TRBV27
clone size: -
D gene: -
CDR3 DNA: TGTGCCAGCAGTTTGCGCCTCTATCAGCCCCAGCATTTT
CDR3 protein: CASSLRLYQPQHF

J gene: TRBJ2-3
V gene: TRBV13
clone size: -
D gene: TRBD1
CDR3 DNA: TGTGCCAGCAGCTTACTCGCCGGGACAGCTATCAACACAGATACGCAGTATTTT
CDR3 protein: CASSLLAGTAINTDTQYF

J gene: TRBJ2-5
V gene: TRBV5-1
clone size: -
D gene: TRBD2
CDR3 DNA: TGCGCCAGCATGGAGGGAGGGCCCGGAGAGACCCAGTACTTC
CDR3 protein: CASMEGGPGETQYF

J gene: TRBJ2-7
V gene: TRBV11-2
clone size: -
D gene: TRBD1
CDR3 DNA: TGTGCCAGCAGCTTAAGAGGATTGACAGGGAGCTCCTACGAGCAGTACTTC
CDR3 protein: CASSLRGLTGSSYEQYF

J gene: TRBJ2-1
V gene: TRBV19
clone size: -
D gene: TRBD2
CDR3 DNA: TGTGCCAGTAGTATAGAGGCGGGAGGCCCTTATAGCTCCTACAATGAGCAGTTCTTC
CDR3 protein: CASSIEAGGPYSSYNEQFF

J gene: TRBJ1-2
V gene: TRBV29-1
clone size: -
D gene: TRBD1
CDR3 DNA: TGCAGCGTTGCGACAAGGGGGCCCTCCTATGGCTACACCTTC
CDR3 protein: CSVATRGPSYGYTF

J gene: TRBJ1-2
V gene: TRBV30
clone size: -
D gene: -
CDR3 DNA: TGTGCCTGGGACCTCTCAGGGAACTATGGCTACACCTTC
CDR3 protein: CAWDLSGNYGYTF

J gene: TRBJ2-7
V gene: TRBV12-3/TRBV12-4
clone size: -
D gene: -
CDR3 DNA: TGTGCCAGCAGTATCACAGGGTTCGAGCAGTACTTC
CDR3 protein: CASSITGFEQYF

J gene: TRBJ1-1
V gene: TRBV19
clone size: -
D gene: -
CDR3 DNA: TGTGCCAGTAGTATTGCCAGGCGATTGAACACTGAAGCTTTCTTT
CDR3 protein: CASSIARRLNTEAFF

J gene: TRBJ2-5
V gene: TRBV5-6
clone size: -
D gene: -
CDR3 DNA: TGTGCCAGCAGCTTGGACAGCGGAGAGACCCAGTACTTC
CDR3 protein: CASSLDSGETQYF

J gene: TRBJ2-7
V gene: TRBV4-3
clone size: -
D gene: TRBD2
CDR3 DNA: TGCGCCAGCAGCCAAGATCTTACCCTAGCGGGTCTCTACGAGCAGTACTTC
CDR3 protein: CASSQDLTLAGLYEQYF

J gene: TRBJ2-3
V gene: TRBV28
clone size: -
D gene: -
CDR3 DNA: TGTGCCAGCAGTTTATGGGGGAGGGGGGCAGATACGCAGTATTTT
CDR3 protein: CASSLWGRGADTQYF

J gene: TRBJ2-1
V gene: TRBV19
clone size: -
D gene: -
CDR3 DNA: TGTGCCAGTAGTATTTCCACTAAGGGGGGGACGTACAATGAGCAGTTCTTC
CDR3 protein: CASSISTKGGTYNEQFF

J gene: TRBJ2-7
V gene: TRBV5-4
clone size: once
D gene: -
CDR3 DNA: TGTGCCAGCAGCTCACTACGCACCCTTCATGGCCCGGTCTACGAGCAGTACTTC
CDR3 protein: CASSSLRTLHGPVYEQYF

J gene: TRBJ2-3
V gene: TRBV7-2
clone size: -
D gene: -
CDR3 DNA: TGTGCCAGCAGCTTAGGACAGACGAGCACAGATACGCAGTATTTT
CDR3 protein: CASSLGQTSTDTQYF

J gene: TRBJ2-1
V gene: TRBV12-3/TRBV12-4
clone size: -
D gene: -
CDR3 DNA: TGTGCCAGCAGTCGGGATGTTTACAATGAGCAGTTCTTC
CDR3 protein: CASSRDVYNEQFF

J gene: TRBJ2-5
V gene: TRBV12-3/TRBV12-4
clone size: -
D gene: -
CDR3 DNA: TGTGCCAGCAGTTTAGCGCGTCAAGAGACCCAGTACTTC
CDR3 protein: CASSLARQETQYF